One sample yielded the 23 T cell receptor beta chains listed below, sequenced in a study of T cells in Graves' hyperthyroidism and ophthalmopathy. Researchers amplified the TCR beta CDR3 regions from RNA transcripts. The primer set for the first-round RT-PCR of the TCR CDR3 was HTBI. One entry per CDR3 protein, called by TCRdb with MiXCR from the multiplex PCR reads. Altogether 400,000 to 550,000 distinct CDR3 sequences are present, 14% being singletons, with the ten largest covering under 20%. Sequenced input: blood. These receptors originate from a woman between 18 and 29 years old with Graves' hyperthyroidism.

The CDR3, as DNA: TGTGCCAGTAGTAAGGGGACAGGGGGTCTGGTGGGCTATGGCTACACCTTC. Its protein product is CASSKGTGGLVGYGYTF. V is TRBV19 and J is TRBJ1-2; 11 bases are shared with TRBD1. The CDR3 covers 17 residues. The germline V gene encodes CDR1 LNHDA and CDR2 SQIVND (reference sequence). V shed 4 bases and J 4 bases; nucleotides not matched to a gene: 11.

The V and J genes are TRBV4-1 and TRBJ1-2; TRBD1 aligns across 7 bases. The J segment lost 4 bases and the V segment lost 3 bases, leaving 5 bases of the junction unmatched. Germline CDR1 and CDR2: MGHRA and YSYEKL. This CDR3 region has 14 residues. CDR3 sequence (DNA): TGCGCCAGCAGCCAGGCACAGGGGATCTATGGCTACACCTTC. As protein: CASSQAQGIYGYTF.

In its sample, this clonotype was seen many times. The V and J genes are TRBV9 and TRBJ1-1; 7 bases map to TRBD1. The CDR3 runs to 14 residues. Germline V CDR1 and CDR2: SGDLS, YYNGEE. V lost 2 bases and J lost 8; bases outside the gene matches: 9. The CDR3 spells CASSVVQGGMEAFF. In nucleotides, the CDR3 is TGTGCCAGCAGCGTCGTCCAGGGGGGGATGGAAGCTTTCTTT.

This clonotype was seen a few times. The chain recombines TRBV3-1 with TRBJ2-7; 7 bases agree with TRBD2. Germline assignment: CDR1 LGHDT and CDR2 YNNKEL (reference sequence). V was pared by 5 bases and J by 2 bases, with 15 bases of the junction left unmatched. CDR3 length: 17 amino acids. The DNA of the CDR3 is TGTGCCAGCAGCGACCGCCCCCGGGGGAGGGGAGCCTACGAGCAGTACTTC. The encoded protein is CASSDRPRGRGAYEQYF.

At least ten counts were recorded for this clonotype. V usage is TRBV7-8 and J usage is TRBJ2-3; 7 nucleotides align to TRBD2. V lost 3 bases to trimming and J lost 2 bases; unmatched junction nucleotides: 8. CDR1 is SGHVS, CDR2 FQNEAQ, per germline. The CDR3 contains 16 residues. The CDR3 DNA follows: TGTGCCAGCAGCTTCCTGATACTAGCGAACACAGATACGCAGTATTTT. Its translation is CASSFLILANTDTQYF.

This clonotype was picked up many times. This sequence joins TRBV6-2 or TRBV6-3 and TRBJ1-5; the match to TRBD1 covers 10 bases. The CDR3 runs to 18 residues. The V gene end was trimmed by 2 bases and the J gene end by 2 bases; junction bases not matched to a gene: 9. Germline lookup yields CDR1 MNHEY and CDR2 SVGEGT. CDR3 residues: CASSYHADRGKGNQPQHF. The CDR3, as DNA: TGTGCCAGCAGTTACCACGCGGACAGGGGGAAGGGCAATCAGCCCCAGCATTTT.

This clonotype was detected ten times or more. The chain employs TRBV6-5 and TRBJ1-1, with no clear D. The CDR3 has 12 amino acids. CDR1 and CDR2 (germline): MNHEY, SVGAGI. V lost 7 bases to trimming and J lost 3 bases, with 9 bases between them. In DNA, the CDR3 is TGTGCCAGCATAAAAACGGACACTGAAGCTTTCTTT. This codes for CASIKTDTEAFF.

This clonotype has a count of ten or more. V is TRBV2 and J is TRBJ2-1, with D tentatively TRBD1 (5 bases). Trimming cost V 6 bases and J 0 bases, with 6 bases left between them. This CDR3 region has 13 residues. Germline V lookup: CDR1 SNHLY, CDR2 FYNNEI. DNA for the CDR3: TGTGCCAGCAGGGACATCTCCTACAATGAGCAGTTCTTC. Translating gives CASRDISYNEQFF.

There are many counts of this clonotype. DNA of the CDR3: TGCAGTGCTAAAGGGGGCGGGGAGACCCAGTACTTC. This encodes CSAKGGGETQYF. This chain joins TRBV20-1 and TRBJ2-5; TRBD1 agrees at 7 bases. V lost 4 bases and J lost 5; bases outside the gene matches: 4. This CDR3 has 12 amino acids. The V gene's germline CDR1 is DFQATT and CDR2 SNEGSKA (reference sequence).

The J gene is TRBJ2-5, the V gene TRBV20-1; the D gene is possibly TRBD2 (5 bases). The CDR3 has 18 amino acids. Trimming shortened V by 2 bases and J by 4 bases, and 26 bases separated the two germline ends. Germline V gene sequence: CDR1 DFQATT, CDR2 SNEGSKA (reference sequence). Here the CDR3 DNA reads TGCAGTGCTAGAAAAACGGGGTCCGGACGCCGGGGAAGAGAGACCCAGTACTTC. This encodes CSARKTGSGRRGRETQYF.

In its sample, this clonotype was seen many times. The chain recombines TRBV20-1 with TRBJ2-1; D is possibly TRBD2 (6 bases). With 3 bases removed from V and 4 bases from J, the gap between germline ends came to 13 bases. The germline V gene has CDR1 DFQATT and CDR2 SNEGSKA (reference sequence). This CDR3 region has 14 residues. The CDR3 is CSASERGDYNEQFF. CDR3 nucleotide sequence: TGCAGTGCTAGCGAGCGCGGGGATTACAATGAGCAGTTCTTC.

V is TRBV25-1 and J is TRBJ2-1, with 8 bases that match TRBD2. The CDR3 is 18 amino acids. Trimming removed 2 bases from V and 4 bases from J; junction bases left unmatched: 13. Germline CDR1 reads MGHDK; CDR2 reads SYGVNS. The CDR3 is CASSEVGRAGALYNEQFF. CDR3 coding DNA: TGTGCCAGCAGTGAAGTCGGGAGGGCGGGGGCTCTTTACAATGAGCAGTTCTTC. Together with reference TRBV25-1 and TRBJ2-1, the CDR3 gives the full variable domain: EADIYQTPRYLVIGTGKKITLECSQTMGHDKMYWYQQDPGMELHLIHYSYGVNSTEKGDLSSESTVSRIRTEHFPLTLESARPSHTSQYLCASSEVGRAGALYNEQFFGPGTRLTVL.

This clonotype has ten or more counts. The chain has TRBV12-3 or TRBV12-4 and TRBJ2-7; possibly TRBD1 for D (6 bases). The CDR3 is 13 residues long. V gave up 4 bases and J gave up 7 bases, with 14 bases separating them. The CDR3 spells CASSSGHRMEQYF. In DNA form, the CDR3 reads TGTGCCAGCAGTTCGGGACACAGGATGGAGCAGTACTTC.

This chain uses TRBV19 with TRBJ1-6; D is possibly TRBD1 (5 bases). The V gene's germline CDR1 is LNHDA and CDR2 SQIVND (reference sequence). With 7 bases removed from V and 7 bases from J, the gap between germline ends came to 11 bases. The length of the CDR3 is 13 residues. The CDR3 here is CASTLGGNSPLHF. CDR3 nucleotides: TGTGCCAGTACCCTGGGGGGGAATTCACCCCTCCACTTT.

This clonotype was observed a few times. The chain uses TRBV7-8 and TRBJ1-5; 8 bases align to TRBD1. The CDR3 is 16 amino acids. CDR1 is SGHVS and CDR2 is FQNEAQ in the germline V gene. Losses at the gene ends were 6 bases for V and 0 bases for J; bases not matched to a gene: 7. This CDR3 is CASRFDRGFSNQPQHF. The CDR3 DNA reads TGTGCCAGCAGGTTCGACAGGGGCTTTAGCAATCAGCCCCAGCATTTT.

There are many counts of this clonotype. The J gene is TRBJ2-1, the V gene TRBV2, with D maybe TRBD1 (7 bases). Looked up from germline, CDR1 is SNHLY and CDR2 is FYNNEI. The CDR3 contains 14 residues. V dropped 6 bases and J dropped 2 bases, with 11 bases sitting between them. Written as DNA, the CDR3 is TGTGCCAGCAGCTCCAGGGGGGCCTACAATGAGCAGTTCTTC. Its translation is CASSSRGAYNEQFF.

This clonotype was counted at least ten times. The CDR3 DNA is TGTGCCAGCAGTTGGCGATTCGGCTACACCTTC. Translation gives CASSWRFGYTF. The rearrangement links TRBV12-3 or TRBV12-4 to TRBJ1-2; the D is unclear. V gave up 4 bases and J gave up 8 bases, with 8 bases separating them. The CDR3 runs 11 residues.

The J gene is TRBJ1-6, the V gene TRBV20-1, with 7 bases that match TRBD1. The junction had 4 bases not matched to a gene; V was cut back by 0 bases and J by 8 bases. CDR3 length: 14 amino acids. Germline CDR1 is DFQATT and CDR2 is SNEGSKA (reference sequence). CDR3 sequence (DNA): TGCAGTGCTAGAGAGACAGGGACATATTCACCCCTCCACTTT. Residues: CSARETGTYSPLHF.

At least ten counts were recorded for this clonotype. The V gene is TRBV6-5, the J gene TRBJ2-7; D unclear. Looked up from germline, CDR1 is MNHEY and CDR2 is SVGAGI. The CDR3 extends over 13 amino acids. Trimming took 4 bases from V and 3 from J, leaving 10 bases between them. DNA of the CDR3: TGTGCCAGCAGTTCCTCACGCGTCTACGAGCAGTACTTC. This sequence encodes CASSSSRVYEQYF.

The V gene is TRBV12-3 or TRBV12-4, the J gene TRBJ2-7, with 13 bases that match TRBD2. The CDR3 loop spans 14 amino acids. The J segment lost 5 bases and the V segment lost 6 bases, leaving 4 bases of the junction unmatched. This CDR3 is CASRRTSGRDEQYF. In DNA, the CDR3 is TGTGCCAGCAGGCGGACTAGCGGGAGAGACGAGCAGTACTTC.

This clonotype was counted many times. This chain connects TRBV18 to TRBJ1-1; D uncertain. Looked up from germline, CDR1 is KGHSH and CDR2 is LQKENI. The V end was cut by 2 bases, the J end by 2 bases, with 15 bases between. The CDR3 runs to 16 residues. The CDR3 spells CASSPTDSGSNTEAFF. CDR3 in DNA: TGTGCCAGCTCACCAACAGATAGCGGGAGTAACACTGAAGCTTTCTTT.

This clonotype was observed a handful of times. The V and J genes are TRBV19 and TRBJ2-1, with 7 bases lining up with TRBD1. The CDR3 has 15 amino acids. The germline CDR1 and CDR2 sequences are LNHDA and SQIVND (reference sequence). Trimming removed 7 bases from V and 0 bases from J; junction bases left unmatched: 6. CDR3 loop: CASKMQGDSYNEQFF. The CDR3 region has the DNA TGTGCCAGTAAAATGCAGGGGGACTCCTACAATGAGCAGTTCTTC.

In nucleotides, the CDR3 is TGTGCCAGCAGCTCCCGACTAGCGGGGACCGGGGAGCTGTTTTTT. Translation: CASSSRLAGTGELFF. The V call is TRBV11-3, the J call TRBJ2-2; 11 positions match TRBD2. Germline V gives CDR1 SGHNT, CDR2 YENEEA. After removal of 4 bases from V and 5 bases from J, the junction contained 3 bases not matched to a gene. This CDR3 has 15 amino acids.